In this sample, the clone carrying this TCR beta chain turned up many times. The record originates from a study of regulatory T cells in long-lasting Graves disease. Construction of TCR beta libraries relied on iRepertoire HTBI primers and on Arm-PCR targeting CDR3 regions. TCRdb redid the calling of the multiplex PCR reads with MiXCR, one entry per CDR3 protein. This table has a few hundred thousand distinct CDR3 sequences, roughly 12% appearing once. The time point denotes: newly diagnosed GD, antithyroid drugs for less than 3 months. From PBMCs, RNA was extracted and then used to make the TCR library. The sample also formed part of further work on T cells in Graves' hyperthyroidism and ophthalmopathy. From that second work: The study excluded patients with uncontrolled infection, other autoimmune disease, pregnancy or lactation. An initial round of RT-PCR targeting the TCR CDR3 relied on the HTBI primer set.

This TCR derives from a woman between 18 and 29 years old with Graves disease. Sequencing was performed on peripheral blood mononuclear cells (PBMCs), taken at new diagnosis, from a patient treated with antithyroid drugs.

In nucleotides, the CDR3 is TGCGCCAGCAGCTTCTCACCACAGGGGGCTTATTCACCCCTCCACTTT. Amino acids: CASSFSPQGAYSPLHF. The V call is TRBV5-1, the J call TRBJ1-6; TRBD1 agrees at 9 bases. The CDR3 totals 16 residues. V shed 2 bases, J shed 8 bases, and the junction held 8 bases outside the gene matches. Germline loops: CDR1 SGHRS, CDR2 YFSETQ.